This TCR beta chain is from a study of cytomegalovirus exposure and HLA in healthy donors. The V gene's germline CDR1 is SGHRS and CDR2 YFSETQ. The CDR3 spans 17 residues. After removal of 4 bases from V and 8 bases from J, the junction contained 17 bases not matched to a gene. To note about this clone: Its antigen is undetermined.

Whole-study findings and limits: Later on, a genetic analysis was performed. It linked a missense variant in DCLRE1C with V- and J-gene trimming of TCR beta. TCR beta sequences reportedly predicted the HLA-A and HLA-B alleles of most subjects accurately.

The PCR employed 60 Vbeta primers together with 13 Jbeta primers. Profiling relied on immunoSEQ multiplex PCR, and the TCRdb table lists in-frame clones only, not all of them. The top ten hold roughly 3.5% of the sample, which has about 130,000 clones, 75% to 85% seen once. The chain links TRBV5-1 to TRBJ2-1; 8 bases agree with TRBD2. This receptor was taken from a male donor in good health and CMV-seronegative. Sequencing was done on a sample of PBMCs. CDR3 protein: CASSPRPWREVLDEQFF. CDR3 sequence (DNA): TGCGCCAGCAGCCCACGCCCTTGGCGGGAGGTTCTCGATGAGCAGTTCTTC.